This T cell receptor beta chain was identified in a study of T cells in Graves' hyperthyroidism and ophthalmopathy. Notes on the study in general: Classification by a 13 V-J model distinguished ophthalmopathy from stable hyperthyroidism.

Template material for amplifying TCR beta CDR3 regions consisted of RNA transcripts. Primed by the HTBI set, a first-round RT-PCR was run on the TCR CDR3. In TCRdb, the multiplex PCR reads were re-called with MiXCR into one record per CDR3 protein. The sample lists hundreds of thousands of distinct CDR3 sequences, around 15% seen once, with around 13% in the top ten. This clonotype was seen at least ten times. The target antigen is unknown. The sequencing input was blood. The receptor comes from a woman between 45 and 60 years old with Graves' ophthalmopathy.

CDR3 sequence reads: CASSDTTAYEQYF. CDR3 nucleotide sequence: TGTGCCAGCAGTGACACTACCGCTTACGAGCAGTACTTC. This chain connects TRBV6-2 or TRBV6-3 to TRBJ2-7; D remains ambiguous. V was shortened by 5 bases and J by 4 bases, with 12 bases between the two germline ends. Germline lookup yields CDR1 MNHEY and CDR2 SVGEGT. CDR3 length: 13 residues.